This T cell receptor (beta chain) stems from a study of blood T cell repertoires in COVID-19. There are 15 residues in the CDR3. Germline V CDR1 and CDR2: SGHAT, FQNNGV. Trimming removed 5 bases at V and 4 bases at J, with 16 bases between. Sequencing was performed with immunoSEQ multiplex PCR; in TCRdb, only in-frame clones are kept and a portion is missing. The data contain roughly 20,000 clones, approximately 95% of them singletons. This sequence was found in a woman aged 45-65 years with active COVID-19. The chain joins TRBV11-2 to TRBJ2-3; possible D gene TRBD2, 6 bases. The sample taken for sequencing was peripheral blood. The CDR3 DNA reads TGTGCCAGCAGCCTCCCTCGGGGGATCCCAGATACGCAGTATTTT. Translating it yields CASSLPRGIPDTQYF.